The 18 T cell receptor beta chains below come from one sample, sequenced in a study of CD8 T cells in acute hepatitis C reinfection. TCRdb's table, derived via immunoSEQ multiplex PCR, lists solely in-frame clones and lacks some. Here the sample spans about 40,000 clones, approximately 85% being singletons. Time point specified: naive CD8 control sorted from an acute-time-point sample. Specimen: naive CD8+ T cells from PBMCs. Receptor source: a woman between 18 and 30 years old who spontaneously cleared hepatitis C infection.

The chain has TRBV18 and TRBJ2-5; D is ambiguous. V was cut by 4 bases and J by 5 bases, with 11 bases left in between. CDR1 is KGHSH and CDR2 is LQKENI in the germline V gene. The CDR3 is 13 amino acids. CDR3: CASSRTVYETQYF. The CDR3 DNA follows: TGTGCCAGCTCACGGACCGTCTATGAGACCCAGTACTTC.

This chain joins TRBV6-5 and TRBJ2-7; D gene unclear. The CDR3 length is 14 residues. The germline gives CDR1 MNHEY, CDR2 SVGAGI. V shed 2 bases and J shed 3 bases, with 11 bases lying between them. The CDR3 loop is CASSYGQAIYEQYF. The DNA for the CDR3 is TGTGCCAGCAGTTACGGGCAGGCGATCTACGAGCAGTACTTC.

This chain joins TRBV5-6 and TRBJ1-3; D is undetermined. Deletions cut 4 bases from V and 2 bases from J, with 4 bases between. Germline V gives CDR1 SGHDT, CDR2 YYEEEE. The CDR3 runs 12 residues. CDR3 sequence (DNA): TGTGCCAGCAGCGAACCTGGAAACACCATATATTTT. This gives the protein CASSEPGNTIYF. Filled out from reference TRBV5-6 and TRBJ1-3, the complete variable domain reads DAGVTQSPTHLIKTRGQQVTLRCSPKSGHDTVSWYQQALGQGPQFIFQYYEEEERQRGNFPDRFSGHQFPNYSSELNVNALLLGDSALYLCASSEPGNTIYFGEGSWLTVV.

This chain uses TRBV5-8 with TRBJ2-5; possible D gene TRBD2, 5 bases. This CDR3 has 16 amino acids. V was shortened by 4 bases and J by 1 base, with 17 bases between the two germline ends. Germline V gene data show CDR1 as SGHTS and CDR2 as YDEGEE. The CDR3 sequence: CASSLALQLVQETQYF. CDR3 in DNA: TGTGCCAGCAGCCTCGCCCTACAACTAGTCCAAGAGACCCAGTACTTC.

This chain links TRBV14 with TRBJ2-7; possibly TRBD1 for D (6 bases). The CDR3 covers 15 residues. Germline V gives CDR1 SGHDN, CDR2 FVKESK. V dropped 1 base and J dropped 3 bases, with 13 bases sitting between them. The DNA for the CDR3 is TGTGCCAGCAGCCAAGTCCAAGGGGGATACTACGAGCAGTACTTC. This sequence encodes CASSQVQGGYYEQYF.

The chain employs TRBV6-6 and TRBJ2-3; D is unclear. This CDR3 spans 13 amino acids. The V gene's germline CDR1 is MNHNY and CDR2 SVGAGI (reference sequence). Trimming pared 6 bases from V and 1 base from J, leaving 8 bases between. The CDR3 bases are TGTGCCAGCAGGACAAAGGGCACAGATACGCAGTATTTT. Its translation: CASRTKGTDTQYF.

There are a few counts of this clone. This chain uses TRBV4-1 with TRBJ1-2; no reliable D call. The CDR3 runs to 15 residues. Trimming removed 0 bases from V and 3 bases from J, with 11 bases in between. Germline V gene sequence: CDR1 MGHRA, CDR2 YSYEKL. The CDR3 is CASSQDGLSDYGYTF. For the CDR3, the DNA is TGCGCCAGCAGCCAAGATGGCTTAAGCGACTATGGCTACACCTTC.

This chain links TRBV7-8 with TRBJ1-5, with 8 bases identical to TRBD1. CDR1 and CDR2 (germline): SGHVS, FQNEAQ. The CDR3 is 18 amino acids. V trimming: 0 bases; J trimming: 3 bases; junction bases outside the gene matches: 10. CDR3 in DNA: TGTGCCAGCAGCTTAGCGCTTGTGTGGACAGGGAACAATCAGCCCCAGCATTTT. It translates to CASSLALVWTGNNQPQHF.

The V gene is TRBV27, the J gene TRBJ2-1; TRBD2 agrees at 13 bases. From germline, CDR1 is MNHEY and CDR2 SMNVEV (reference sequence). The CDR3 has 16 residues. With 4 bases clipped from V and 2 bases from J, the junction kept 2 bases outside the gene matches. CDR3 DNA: TGTGCCAGCAGTTCCGGGACTAGCGGGACCTACAATGAGCAGTTCTTC. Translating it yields CASSSGTSGTYNEQFF.

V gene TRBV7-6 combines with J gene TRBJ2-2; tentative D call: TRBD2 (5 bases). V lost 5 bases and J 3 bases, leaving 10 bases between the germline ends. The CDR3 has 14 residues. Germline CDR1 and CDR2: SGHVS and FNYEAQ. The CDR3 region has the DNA TGTGCCAGCAGCGGAGGACCCCACACCGGGGAGCTGTTTTTT. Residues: CASSGGPHTGELFF.

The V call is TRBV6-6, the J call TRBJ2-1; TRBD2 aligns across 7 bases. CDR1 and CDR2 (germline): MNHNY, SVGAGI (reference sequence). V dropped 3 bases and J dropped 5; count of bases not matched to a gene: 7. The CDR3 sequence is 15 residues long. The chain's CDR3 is CASSYWRERNNEQFF. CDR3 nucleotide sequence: TGTGCCAGCAGTTATTGGCGGGAGCGCAACAATGAGCAGTTCTTC.

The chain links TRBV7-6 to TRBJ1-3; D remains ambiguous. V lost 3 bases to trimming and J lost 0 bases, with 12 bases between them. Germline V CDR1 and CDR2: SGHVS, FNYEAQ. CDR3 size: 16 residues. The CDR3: CASSLEGRLSGNTIYF. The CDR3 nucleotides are TGTGCCAGCAGCTTGGAGGGAAGGCTCTCTGGAAACACCATATATTTT.

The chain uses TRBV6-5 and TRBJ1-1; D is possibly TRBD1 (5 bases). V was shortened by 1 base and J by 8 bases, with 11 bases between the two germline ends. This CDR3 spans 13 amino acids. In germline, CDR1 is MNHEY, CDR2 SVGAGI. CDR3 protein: CASSYFVGEEAFF. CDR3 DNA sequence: TGTGCCAGCAGTTACTTCGTAGGGGAGGAAGCTTTCTTT.

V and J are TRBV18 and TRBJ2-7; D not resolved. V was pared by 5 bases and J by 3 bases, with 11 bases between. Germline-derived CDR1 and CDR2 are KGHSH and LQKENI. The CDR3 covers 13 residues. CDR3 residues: CASSSPVVYEQYF. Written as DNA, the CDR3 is TGTGCCAGCTCAAGCCCTGTGGTCTACGAGCAGTACTTC.

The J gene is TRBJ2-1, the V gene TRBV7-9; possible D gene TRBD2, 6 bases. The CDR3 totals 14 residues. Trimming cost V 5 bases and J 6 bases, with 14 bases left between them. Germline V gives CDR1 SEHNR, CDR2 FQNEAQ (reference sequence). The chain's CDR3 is CASSPAGRANEQFF. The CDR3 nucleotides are TGTGCCAGCAGCCCCGCGGGACGGGCCAATGAGCAGTTCTTC.

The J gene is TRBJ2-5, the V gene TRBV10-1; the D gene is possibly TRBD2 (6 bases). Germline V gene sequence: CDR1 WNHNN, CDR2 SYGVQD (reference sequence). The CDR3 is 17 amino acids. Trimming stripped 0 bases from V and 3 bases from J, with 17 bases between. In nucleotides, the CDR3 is TGCGCCAGCAGTGAGTCGAAAGATGGGACTGGGGAAGAGACCCAGTACTTC. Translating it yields CASSESKDGTGEETQYF.

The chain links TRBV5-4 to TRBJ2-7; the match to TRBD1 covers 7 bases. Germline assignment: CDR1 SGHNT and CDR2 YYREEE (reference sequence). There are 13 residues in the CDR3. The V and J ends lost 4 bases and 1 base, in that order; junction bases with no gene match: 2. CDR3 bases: TGTGCCAGCAGCACAGGGGTTTCCTACGAGCAGTACTTC. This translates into CASSTGVSYEQYF. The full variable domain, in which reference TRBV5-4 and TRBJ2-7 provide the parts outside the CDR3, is ETGVTQSPTHLIKTRGQQVTLRCSSQSGHNTVSWYQQALGQGPQFIFQYYREEENGRGNFPPRFSGLQFPNYSSELNVNALELDDSALYLCASSTGVSYEQYFGPGTRLTVT.

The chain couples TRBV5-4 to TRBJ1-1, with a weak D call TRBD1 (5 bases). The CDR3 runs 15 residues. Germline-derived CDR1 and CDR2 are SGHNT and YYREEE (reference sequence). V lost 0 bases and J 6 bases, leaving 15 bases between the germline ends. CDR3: CASSLVQGSIAEAFF. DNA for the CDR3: TGTGCCAGCAGCTTGGTTCAGGGATCTATCGCTGAAGCTTTCTTT.